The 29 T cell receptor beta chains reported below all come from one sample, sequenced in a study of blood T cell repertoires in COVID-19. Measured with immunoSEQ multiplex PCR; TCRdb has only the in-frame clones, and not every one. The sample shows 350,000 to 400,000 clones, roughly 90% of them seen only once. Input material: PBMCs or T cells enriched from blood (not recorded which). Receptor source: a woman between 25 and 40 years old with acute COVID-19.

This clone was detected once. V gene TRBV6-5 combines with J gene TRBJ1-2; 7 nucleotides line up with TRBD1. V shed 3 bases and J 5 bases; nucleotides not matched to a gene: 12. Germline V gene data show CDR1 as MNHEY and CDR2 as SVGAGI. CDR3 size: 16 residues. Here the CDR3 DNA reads TGTGCCAGCAGTTATTACGCGGGACAGAGATATTATGGCTACACCTTC. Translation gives CASSYYAGQRYYGYTF.

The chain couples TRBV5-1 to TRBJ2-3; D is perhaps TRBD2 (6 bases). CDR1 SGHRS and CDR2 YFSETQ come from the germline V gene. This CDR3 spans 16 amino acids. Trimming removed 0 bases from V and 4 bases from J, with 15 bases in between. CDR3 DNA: TGCGCCAGCAGCTTGGTAACTAGCCGCCGGTCAGATACGCAGTATTTT. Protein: CASSLVTSRRSDTQYF.

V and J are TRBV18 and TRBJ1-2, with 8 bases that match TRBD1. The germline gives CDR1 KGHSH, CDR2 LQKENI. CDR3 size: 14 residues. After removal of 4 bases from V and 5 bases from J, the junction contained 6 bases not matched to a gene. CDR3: CASSLVDRGYGYTF. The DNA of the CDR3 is TGTGCCAGCTCACTGGTAGACAGGGGATATGGCTACACCTTC.

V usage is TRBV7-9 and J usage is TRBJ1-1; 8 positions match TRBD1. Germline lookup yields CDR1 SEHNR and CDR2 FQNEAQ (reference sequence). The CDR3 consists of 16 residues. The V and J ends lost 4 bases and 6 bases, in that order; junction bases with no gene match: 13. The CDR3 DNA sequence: TGTGCCAGCAGCTCAAGGCCCCAGGGGGCGGGCCCTGAAGCTTTCTTT. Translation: CASSSRPQGAGPEAFF.

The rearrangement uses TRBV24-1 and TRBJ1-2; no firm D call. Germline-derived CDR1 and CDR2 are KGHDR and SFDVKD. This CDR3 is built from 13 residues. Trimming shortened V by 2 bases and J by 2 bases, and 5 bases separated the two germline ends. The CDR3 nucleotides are TGTGCCACCAGTGATTGGAGGAACTATGGCTACACCTTC. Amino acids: CATSDWRNYGYTF.

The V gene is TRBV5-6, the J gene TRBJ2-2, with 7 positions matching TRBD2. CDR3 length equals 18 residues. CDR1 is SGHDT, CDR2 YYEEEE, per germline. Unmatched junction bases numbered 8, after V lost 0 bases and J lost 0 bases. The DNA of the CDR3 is TGTGCCAGCAGCTTGGCGCCCAGCGGGGCCGCGAACACCGGGGAGCTGTTTTTT. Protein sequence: CASSLAPSGAANTGELFF.

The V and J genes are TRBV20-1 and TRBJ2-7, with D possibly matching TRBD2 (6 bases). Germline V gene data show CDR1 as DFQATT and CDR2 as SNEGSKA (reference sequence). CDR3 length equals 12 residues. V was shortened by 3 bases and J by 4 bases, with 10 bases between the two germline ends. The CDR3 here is CSASLGRYEQYF. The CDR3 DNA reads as TGCAGTGCTAGTCTTGGGAGGTACGAGCAGTACTTC.

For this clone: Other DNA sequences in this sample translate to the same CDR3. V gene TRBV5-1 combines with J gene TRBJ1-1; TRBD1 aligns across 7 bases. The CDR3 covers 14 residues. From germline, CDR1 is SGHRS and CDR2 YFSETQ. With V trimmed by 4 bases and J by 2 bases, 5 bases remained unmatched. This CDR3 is CASSPQGGNTEAFF. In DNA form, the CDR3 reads TGCGCCAGCAGCCCGCAGGGGGGTAACACTGAAGCTTTCTTT.

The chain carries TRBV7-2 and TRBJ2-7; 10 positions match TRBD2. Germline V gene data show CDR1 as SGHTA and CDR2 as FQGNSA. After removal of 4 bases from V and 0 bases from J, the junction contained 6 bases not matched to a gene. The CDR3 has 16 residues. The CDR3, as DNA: TGTGCCAGCAGCTCCTCTAGCGGGGGCAGCTCCTACGAGCAGTACTTC. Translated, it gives CASSSSSGGSSYEQYF.

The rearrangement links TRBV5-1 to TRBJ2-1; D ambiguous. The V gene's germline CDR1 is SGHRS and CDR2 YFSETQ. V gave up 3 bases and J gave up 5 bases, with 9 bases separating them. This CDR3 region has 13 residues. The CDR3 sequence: CASSWARNNEQFF. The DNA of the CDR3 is TGCGCCAGCAGCTGGGCCAGAAACAATGAGCAGTTCTTC.

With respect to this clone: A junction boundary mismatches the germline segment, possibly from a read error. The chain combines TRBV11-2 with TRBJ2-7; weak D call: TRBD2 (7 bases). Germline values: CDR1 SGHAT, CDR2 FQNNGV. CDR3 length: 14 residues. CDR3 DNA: TGTGCCAGCAGCGTAGACGGGGGGCCTATTGGGCAGTACTTC. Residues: CASSVDGGPIGQYF.

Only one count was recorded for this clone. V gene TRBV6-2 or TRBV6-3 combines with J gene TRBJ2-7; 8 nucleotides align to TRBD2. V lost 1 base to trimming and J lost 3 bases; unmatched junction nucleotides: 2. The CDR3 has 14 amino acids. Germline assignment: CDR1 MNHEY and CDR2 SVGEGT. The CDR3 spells CASSYYLAGYEQYF. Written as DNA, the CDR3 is TGTGCCAGCAGTTACTATCTAGCGGGCTACGAGCAGTACTTC.

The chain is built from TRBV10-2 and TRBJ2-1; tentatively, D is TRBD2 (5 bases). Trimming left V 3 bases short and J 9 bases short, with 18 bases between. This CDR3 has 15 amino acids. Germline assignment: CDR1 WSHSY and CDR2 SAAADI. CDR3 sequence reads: CASSEWRVAEGEQFF. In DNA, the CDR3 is TGCGCCAGCAGTGAATGGCGGGTGGCCGAAGGTGAGCAGTTCTTC.

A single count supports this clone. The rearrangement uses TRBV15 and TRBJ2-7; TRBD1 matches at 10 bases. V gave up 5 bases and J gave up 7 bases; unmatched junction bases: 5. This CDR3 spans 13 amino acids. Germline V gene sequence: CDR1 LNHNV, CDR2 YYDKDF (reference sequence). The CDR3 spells CATSGTGEWEQYF. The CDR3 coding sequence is TGTGCCACCAGCGGGACAGGGGAATGGGAGCAGTACTTC.

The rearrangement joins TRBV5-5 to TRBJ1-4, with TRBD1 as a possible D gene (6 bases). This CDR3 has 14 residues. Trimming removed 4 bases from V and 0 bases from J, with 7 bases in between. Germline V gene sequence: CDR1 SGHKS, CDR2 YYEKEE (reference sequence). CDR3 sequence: CASSKGATNEKLFF. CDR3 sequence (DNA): TGTGCCAGCAGCAAGGGGGCAACTAATGAAAAACTGTTTTTT.

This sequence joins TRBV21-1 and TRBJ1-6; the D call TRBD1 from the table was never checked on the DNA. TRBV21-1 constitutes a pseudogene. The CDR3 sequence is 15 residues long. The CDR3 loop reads CASSRGQVNNSPLHF. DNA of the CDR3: TGTGCCAGCAGCAGGGGACAGGTAAATAATTCACCCCTCCACTTT.

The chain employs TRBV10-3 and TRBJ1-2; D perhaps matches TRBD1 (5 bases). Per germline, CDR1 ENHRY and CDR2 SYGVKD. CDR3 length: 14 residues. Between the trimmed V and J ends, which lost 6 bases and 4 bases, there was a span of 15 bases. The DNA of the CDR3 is TGTGCCATCAGCGCGGGACGGAGATCCTATGGCTACACCTTC. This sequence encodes CAISAGRRSYGYTF.

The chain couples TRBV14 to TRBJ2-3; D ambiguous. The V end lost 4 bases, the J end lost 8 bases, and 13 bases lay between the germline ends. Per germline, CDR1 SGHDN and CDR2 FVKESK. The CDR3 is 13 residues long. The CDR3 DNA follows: TGTGCCAGCAGCCCTGGAGATGGATTTACGCAGTATTTT. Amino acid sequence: CASSPGDGFTQYF.

As DNA, the CDR3 is TGTGCCAGCAGCTCGGCTGGGACTAGCGGGTACAATGAGCAGTTCTTC. Protein: CASSSAGTSGYNEQFF. The chain recombines TRBV5-6 with TRBJ2-1; TRBD2 agrees at 12 bases. With 3 bases clipped from V and 4 bases from J, the junction kept 5 bases outside the gene matches. The CDR3 is made up of 16 amino acids. Germline V gives CDR1 SGHDT, CDR2 YYEEEE.

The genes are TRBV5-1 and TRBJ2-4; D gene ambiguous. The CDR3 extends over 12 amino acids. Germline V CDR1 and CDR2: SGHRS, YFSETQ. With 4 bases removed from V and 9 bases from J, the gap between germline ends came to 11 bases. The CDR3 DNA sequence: TGCGCCAGCAGCGTGGACGCCAGCATTCAGTACTTC. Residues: CASSVDASIQYF.

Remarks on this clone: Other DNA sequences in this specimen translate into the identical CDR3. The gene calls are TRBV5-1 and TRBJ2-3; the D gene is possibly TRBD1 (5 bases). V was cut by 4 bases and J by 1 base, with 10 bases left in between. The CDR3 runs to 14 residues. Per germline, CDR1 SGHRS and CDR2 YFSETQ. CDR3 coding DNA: TGCGCCAGCAGCACAGGACGGGGCACAGATACGCAGTATTTT. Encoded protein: CASSTGRGTDTQYF. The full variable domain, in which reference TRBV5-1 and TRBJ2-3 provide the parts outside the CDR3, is KAGVTQTPRYLIKTRGQQVTLSCSPISGHRSVSWYQQTPGQGLQFLFEYFSETQRNKGNFPGRFSGRQFSNSRSEMNVSTLELGDSALYLCASSTGRGTDTQYFGPGTRLTVL.

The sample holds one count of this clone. Here the CDR3 DNA reads TGTGCCAGCAGTGAAGAGGACAGTCCTTCCTACGAGCAGTACTTC. Encoded protein: CASSEEDSPSYEQYF. V is TRBV6-1 and J is TRBJ2-7, with a possible D match to TRBD1 (6 bases). The CDR3 extends over 15 amino acids. Looked up from germline, CDR1 is MNHNS and CDR2 is SASEGT. Trimming pared 1 base from V and 1 base from J, leaving 11 bases between.

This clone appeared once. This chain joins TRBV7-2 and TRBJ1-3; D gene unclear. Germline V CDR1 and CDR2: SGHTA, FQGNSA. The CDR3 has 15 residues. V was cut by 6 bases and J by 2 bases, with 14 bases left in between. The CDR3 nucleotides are TGTGCCAGCAGGGAGCGGAGTGTCACTGGAAACACCATATATTTT. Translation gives CASRERSVTGNTIYF.

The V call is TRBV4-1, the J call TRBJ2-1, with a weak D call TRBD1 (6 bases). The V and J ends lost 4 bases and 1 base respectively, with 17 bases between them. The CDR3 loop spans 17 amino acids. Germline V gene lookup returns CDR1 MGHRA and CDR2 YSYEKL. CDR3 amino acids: CASSPQENRASYNEQFF. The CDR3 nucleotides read TGCGCCAGCAGCCCACAAGAGAACAGGGCATCCTACAATGAGCAGTTCTTC.

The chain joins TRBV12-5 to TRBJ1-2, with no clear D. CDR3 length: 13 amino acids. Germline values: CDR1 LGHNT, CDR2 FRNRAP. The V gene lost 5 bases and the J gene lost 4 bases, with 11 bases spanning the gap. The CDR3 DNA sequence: TGTGCTAGTGGTCTGGGAGGGAGCTATGGCTACACCTTC. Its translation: CASGLGGSYGYTF.

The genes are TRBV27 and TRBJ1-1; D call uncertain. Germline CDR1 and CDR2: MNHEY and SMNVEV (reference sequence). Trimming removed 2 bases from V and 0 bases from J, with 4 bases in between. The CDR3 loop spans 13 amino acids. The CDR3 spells CASSLQLNTEAFF. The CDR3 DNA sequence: TGTGCCAGCAGTTTACAGTTGAACACTGAAGCTTTCTTT.

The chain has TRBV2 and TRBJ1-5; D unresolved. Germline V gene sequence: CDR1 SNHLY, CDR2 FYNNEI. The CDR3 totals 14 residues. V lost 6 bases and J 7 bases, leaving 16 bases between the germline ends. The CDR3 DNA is TGTGCCAGCAGCTATGCGACAAGTCGGCAGCCCCAGCATTTT. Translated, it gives CASSYATSRQPQHF.

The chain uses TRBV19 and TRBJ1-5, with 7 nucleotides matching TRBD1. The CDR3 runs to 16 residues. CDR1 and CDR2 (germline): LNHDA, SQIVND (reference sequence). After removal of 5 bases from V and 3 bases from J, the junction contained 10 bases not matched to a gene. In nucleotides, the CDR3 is TGTGCCAGTAGTTCCCGACAGGGTAGTCCCAATCAGCCCCAGCATTTT. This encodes CASSSRQGSPNQPQHF. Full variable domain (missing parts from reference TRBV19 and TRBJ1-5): DGGITQSPKYLFRKEGQNVTLSCEQNLNHDAMYWYRQDPGQGLRLIYYSQIVNDFQKGDIAEGYSVSREKKESFPLTVTSAQKNPTAFYLCASSSRQGSPNQPQHFGDGTRLSIL.

As DNA, the CDR3 is TGTGCCAGCACCCGATTATCCTACAATGAGCAGTTCTTC. This sequence encodes CASTRLSYNEQFF. V is TRBV7-8 and J is TRBJ2-1; D remains ambiguous. Germline V lookup: CDR1 SGHVS, CDR2 FQNEAQ. V gave up 7 bases and J gave up 1 base, with 8 bases separating them. There are 13 residues in the CDR3.